This TCR beta chain originates from a study of control samples from healthy donors and cancer patients (dated by TCRdb to 2020 to 2021). The protocol used for the library was the immunoSEQ multiplex PCR assay. Drawn from immuneACCESS, this table holds only the in-frame rearrangements with V and J called that TCRdb kept. Clones are partly lost; checked studies trace under half to an unresolved V gene and leave the rest unexplained. Counted in this sample were 150,000 or so clones; roughly 94% of them appeared once. The ten largest clones take up 5% to 6.5% of the sample. As for this clone: The antigen it recognizes is unknown. Per-base qualities were not stored, and no clone one base away is much larger.

The CDR3 measures 14 amino acids from cysteine to phenylalanine. Solely the CDR3 DNA is kept, with 42 bases framed from the first base. The germline V gene (reference sequence) yields MNHNY for CDR1 and SVGAGI for CDR2. Relative to germline, V is missing 6 bases and J is missing 6 bases, with 8 bases of the junction outside any gene match. The V and J segments used are TRBV6-6 and TRBJ1-5; the junction holds 7 bases that match TRBD1. The specimen sequenced was blood. The receptor was derived from a middle-aged man in good health. DNA sequence: TGTGCCAGCAGGGAGGCAGGGGGAGTTCAGCCCCAGCATTTT. Its translation is CASREAGGVQPQHF.